These T cell receptor beta chains were read from a single sample in a study of T cell changes during pregnancy in multiple sclerosis. Repertoires were generated with immunoSEQ multiplex PCR, while TCRdb's copy carries only in-frame clones and drops some. The sample carries 90,000 or so clones, nearly 95% recorded once. The sequences come from peripheral blood, collected after pregnancy. These receptors were taken from a female donor in good health, enrolled as a control in a pregnancy study. The CDR3 runs from the conserved cysteine through the conserved F or W. D genes are given only for firm matches. Clone sizes are given selectively: once, few, many, or a class where the clone is expanded.

j_call clone_size v_call cdr3_length d_call cdr3_nt cdr3_aa
TRBJ1-5 NA TRBV2 15 NA TGTGCCAGCAGTGAGTCACGGGAATCAGTCAAGCCCCAGCATTTT CASSESRESVKPQHF
TRBJ2-7 NA TRBV27 16 TRBD1 TGTGCCAGCAGTTTATCTCTAGGACAGGGGCCCTACGAGCAGTACTTC CASSLSLGQGPYEQYF
TRBJ2-2 NA TRBV5-6 15 NA TGTGCCAGCAGCCCCCTCCCCAGGGATGCCGGGGAGCTGTTTTTT CASSPLPRDAGELFF
TRBJ2-4 NA TRBV7-8 15 NA TGTGCCAGCAGCCAACCGGGACAAGCCAAAAACATTCAGTACTTC CASSQPGQAKNIQYF
TRBJ1-6 NA TRBV28 16 TRBD1 TGTGCCAGCAGTCTAGAGGGATCAGGGGGTAATTCACCCCTCCACTTT CASSLEGSGGNSPLHF
TRBJ2-3 NA TRBV7-6 16 NA TGTGCCAGCAGCCCACCGTCCTGGCCCGGCACAGATACGCAGTATTTT CASSPPSWPGTDTQYF
TRBJ2-7 NA TRBV28 19 TRBD2 TGTGCCAGCAGTTCCTCTCGACCAAATACTAGCGGGAGAGTCGGCGAGCAGTACTTC CASSSSRPNTSGRVGEQYF
TRBJ2-5 NA TRBV27 12 TRBD2 TGTGCCAGCTCGGTCGGGGGGGAGACCCAGTACTTC CASSVGGETQYF
TRBJ2-3 NA TRBV11-3 15 NA TGTGCCAGCAGCAACAGGGAATCAAGCACAGATACGCAGTATTTT CASSNRESSTDTQYF
TRBJ1-3 NA TRBV5-6 14 NA TGTGCCAGCAGCTTGGGGCATTCTGGAAACACCATATATTTT CASSLGHSGNTIYF
TRBJ2-5 NA TRBV28 12 NA TGTGCCAGCAGCCGGTACCAAGAGACCCAGTACTTC CASSRYQETQYF
TRBJ1-1 few TRBV21-1 18 NA TGTGCCAGCAGCAAAGCTTCCCTTAGTGGGACAGAGAACACTGAAGCTTTCTTT CASSKASLSGTENTEAFF
TRBJ1-4 NA TRBV6-5 16 TRBD1 TGTGCCAGCAGTTCCGGACAGGGCGATGGCTGGGAAAAACTGTTTTTT CASSSGQGDGWEKLFF
TRBJ2-7 NA TRBV27 13 TRBD1 TGTGCCAGCAGTACTCGGGACAGCTACGAGCAGTACTTC CASSTRDSYEQYF
TRBJ2-3 NA TRBV6-1 14 TRBD2 TGTGCCAGCAGTCGAGCGGGAGGGTCAGATACGCAGTATTTT CASSRAGGSDTQYF
TRBJ1-4 NA TRBV5-1 14 NA TGCGCCAGCAGCGCGACCACAGGGAATGAAAAACTGTTTTTT CASSATTGNEKLFF
TRBJ2-3 NA TRBV29-1 16 NA TGCAGCGTTGAAGGGCAAAAATTACAAGATGTAGATACGCAGTATTTT CSVEGQKLQDVDTQYF
TRBJ2-5 NA TRBV19 17 NA TGTGCCAGTAGTATAGCATGGGGGCGAATTGGGGAAGAGACCCAGTACTTC CASSIAWGRIGEETQYF
TRBJ2-2 NA TRBV28 13 NA TGTGCCAGCAGTTTATTGATCGGCGGGGAGCTGTTTTTT CASSLLIGGELFF
TRBJ1-3 NA TRBV18 16 NA TGTGCCAGCTCACCACCGTACAGTAACTCTGGAAACACCATATATTTT CASSPPYSNSGNTIYF
TRBJ2-2 NA TRBV5-1 16 TRBD2 TGCGCCAGCAGCTTGCGGACTAGCGGGAGCACCGGGGAGCTGTTTTTT CASSLRTSGSTGELFF
TRBJ2-5 NA TRBV19 14 TRBD1 TGTGCCAGTAGTATCGGGACAGGGTCTGGGACCCAGTACTTC CASSIGTGSGTQYF
TRBJ2-5 NA TRBV6-1 12 NA TGTGCCAGCACCAAACTCCAAGAGACCCAGTACTTC CASTKLQETQYF
TRBJ2-7 NA TRBV19 13 NA TGTGCCAGTAGTACCAGAGACAGCTACGAGCAGTACTTC CASSTRDSYEQYF
TRBJ2-1 NA TRBV5-1 12 NA TGCGCCAGCAGCTTACAGATCGATGAGCAGTTCTTC CASSLQIDEQFF
TRBJ2-1 once TRBV19 17 TRBD1 TGTGCCAGTAGTCCTACACCGGGACAGGGGGTGTACAATGAGCAGTTCTTC CASSPTPGQGVYNEQFF
TRBJ1-4 NA TRBV30 16 TRBD1 TGTGCCTGGAAACCTCTCTGGACAGGGGGTAATGAAAAACTGTTTTTT CAWKPLWTGGNEKLFF
TRBJ2-7 NA TRBV5-1 15 TRBD1 TGCGCCAGCAGCATGGTTCCGGGGACAGGGCACGAGCAGTACTTC CASSMVPGTGHEQYF
TRBJ1-5 once TRBV28 15 TRBD1 TGTGCCAGCAAAGGGGGACAGGGAAGAGGTCAGCCCCAGCATTTT CASKGGQGRGQPQHF
TRBJ2-7 NA TRBV9 14 TRBD1 TGTGCCAGCAGCGTAGGGGACAGCTCCTACGAGCAGTACTTC CASSVGDSSYEQYF
TRBJ2-4 NA TRBV6-5 13 TRBD2 TGTGCCAGCAGTCCGGGACTAGCGATGATTCAGTACTTC CASSPGLAMIQYF
TRBJ2-1 once TRBV6-1 12 NA TGTGCCAGCAGCCCCCCGGTCTCTGAGCAGTTCTTC CASSPPVSEQFF
TRBJ2-7 NA TRBV9 15 TRBD2 TGTGCCAGCAGCCCATCGGGCGGGAGGGGGTACGAGCAGTACTTC CASSPSGGRGYEQYF